The 18 T cell receptor beta chains listed next were all sequenced from one sample in a study of human T cells and chemical hapten exposure. Documented time point: patch test 1, 2 weeks after DPC sensitization. Regarding treatment: therapeutic diphenylcyclopropenone sensitization with weekly scalp DPC. TCRdb redid the calling of the RACE reads with MiXCR, one entry per CDR3 protein. The table lists 380,000 or so distinct CDR3 sequences, about 4.8% of them singletons. Sequencing was performed on whole blood, taken in connection with sensitization to the hapten diphenylcyclopropenone (DPC). The receptors shown here come from a woman aged 45-65 years with alopecia areata. Some clones in this sample may be carry-over from other donors' samples.

This clonotype was recorded many times. The chain has TRBV7-9 and TRBJ2-7, with TRBD1 as a possible D gene (5 bases). The germline V and J ends were trimmed by 8 bases and 1 base, with 12 bases remaining between them. This CDR3 contains 13 residues. Per the germline V gene, CDR1 is SEHNR and CDR2 is FQNEAQ (reference sequence). The CDR3 DNA is TGTGCCAGCCCGGCCCGACAGTCCTACGAGCAGTACTTC. Translation gives CASPARQSYEQYF.

In this sample, this clonotype turned up many times. The gene calls are TRBV5-1 and TRBJ1-1; no firm D call. The germline V gene has CDR1 SGHRS and CDR2 YFSETQ. The CDR3 extends over 12 amino acids. V was clipped by 2 bases and J by 7 bases, with 9 bases between them. The DNA of the CDR3 is TGCGCCAGCAGCTTTGGTAGGGATGAAGCTTTCTTT. As protein: CASSFGRDEAFF.

This clonotype was observed at least ten times. In nucleotides, the CDR3 is TGTGCCAGCAGCCAATACCGGGTCGGCACAGATACGCAGTATTTT. It translates to CASSQYRVGTDTQYF. This rearrangement joins TRBV14 to TRBJ2-3; D is undetermined. Trimming removed 2 bases at V and 1 base at J, with 10 bases between. This CDR3 region has 15 residues. The germline CDR1 and CDR2 sequences are SGHDN and FVKESK.

This clonotype was seen more than once but under ten times. The gene calls are TRBV12-3 or TRBV12-4 and TRBJ2-2; D unclear. The ends were cut back, 2 bases at V and 2 bases at J, with 6 bases in the middle. The CDR3 has 14 residues. This CDR3 is CASSLPDNTGELFF. For the CDR3, the DNA is TGTGCCAGCAGTTTACCTGATAACACCGGGGAGCTGTTTTTT.

This clonotype has a handful of counts. The chain has TRBV7-9 and TRBJ2-3, with D possibly TRBD2 on 6 matching bases. Deletions cut 5 bases from V and 6 bases from J, with 15 bases between. The CDR3 is 14 amino acids. The V gene's germline CDR1 is SEHNR and CDR2 FQNEAQ (reference sequence). The CDR3 coding sequence is TGTGCCAGCAGCACCGGGACTCCCGCGGATACGCAGTATTTT. Translated, it gives CASSTGTPADTQYF. The variable domain in full, completed from reference TRBV7-9 and TRBJ2-3, reads DTGVSQNPRHKITKRGQNVTFRCDPISEHNRLYWYRQTLGQGPEFLTYFQNEAQLEKSRLLSDRFSAERPKGSFSTLEIQRTEQGDSAMYLCASSTGTPADTQYFGPGTRLTVL.

This clonotype was detected many times. The J gene is TRBJ1-2, the V gene TRBV29-1; D uncertain. Deletions cut 4 bases from V and 6 bases from J, with 15 bases between. Per germline, CDR1 SQVTM and CDR2 ANQGSEA. There are 13 residues in the CDR3. For the CDR3, the DNA is TGCAGCGTTGCCGAGGGAACCTTTAATGGCTACACCTTC. Residues: CSVAEGTFNGYTF.

This clonotype came up many times. The chain couples TRBV6-5 to TRBJ2-7, with D possibly TRBD1 on 7 matching bases. The CDR3 extends over 14 amino acids. Germline lookup yields CDR1 MNHEY and CDR2 SVGAGI. Trimming removed 0 bases at V and 8 bases at J, with 14 bases between. The DNA of the CDR3 is TGTGCCAGCAGTTACTCGGGAGGACAGGATAAGCAGTACTTC. Its protein is CASSYSGGQDKQYF.

In this sample, this clonotype turned up a few times. DNA of the CDR3: TGCAGTGCTAGACGGATTGGACTCTCTGGGAGCAATCAGCCCCAGCATTTT. Its translation is CSARRIGLSGSNQPQHF. This chain connects TRBV20-1 to TRBJ1-5; D is unresolved. Trimming shortened V by 2 bases and J by 1 base, and 18 bases separated the two germline ends. Germline CDR1 and CDR2: DFQATT and SNEGSKA (reference sequence). The CDR3 contains 17 residues.

The CDR3 spells CSVQEGPETQYF. The CDR3 DNA is TGCAGCGTTCAGGAGGGCCCAGAGACCCAGTACTTC. The chain is built from TRBV29-1 and TRBJ2-5; a weak D match, TRBD2 (6 bases). Per the germline V gene, CDR1 is SQVTM and CDR2 is ANQGSEA. V was trimmed by 5 bases and J by 4 bases, leaving 11 bases between them. This CDR3 contains 12 residues. The full variable domain, its missing parts supplied by reference TRBV29-1 and TRBJ2-5, is SAVISQKPSRDICQRGTSLTIQCQVDSQVTMMFWYRQQPGQSLTLIATANQGSEATYESGFVIDKFPISRPNLTFSTLTVSNMSPEDSSIYLCSVQEGPETQYFGPGTRLLVL.

This clonotype has only a few counts. This sequence joins TRBV7-9 and TRBJ2-7; D is uncertain. Germline V gene sequence: CDR1 SEHNR, CDR2 FQNEAQ (reference sequence). The V end was cut by 1 base, the J end by 4 bases, with 11 bases between. This CDR3 is 14 amino acids long. The CDR3 sequence is CASSLEFRPYEQYF. DNA for the CDR3: TGTGCCAGCAGCTTAGAGTTCAGGCCGTACGAGCAGTACTTC.

This clonotype was counted a few times. V gene TRBV5-6 combines with J gene TRBJ1-5; D ambiguous. The CDR3 has 13 amino acids. Trimming removed 3 bases from V and 9 bases from J, with 13 bases in between. Germline-derived CDR1 and CDR2 are SGHDT and YYEEEE. In nucleotides, the CDR3 is TGTGCCAGCAGCTGGACGGGGTCTGGGCCCCAGCATTTT. It codes for CASSWTGSGPQHF.

This clonotype was seen at least ten times. The rearrangement uses TRBV12-3 or TRBV12-4 and TRBJ2-6; D gene uncertain. The CDR3 is made up of 13 amino acids. The V end lost 7 bases, the J end lost 1 base, and 5 bases lay between the germline ends. The chain's CDR3 is CASTLSGANVLTF. In nucleotides, the CDR3 is TGTGCCAGCACCCTTTCTGGGGCCAACGTCCTGACTTTC.

This clonotype occurred a few times. This chain links TRBV12-3 or TRBV12-4 with TRBJ2-3; the match to TRBD2 covers 7 bases. With 8 bases clipped from V and 1 base from J, the junction kept 6 bases outside the gene matches. The CDR3 consists of 14 residues. CDR3 region: CASLSGSRTDTQYF. As DNA, the CDR3 is TGTGCCAGCCTTAGCGGGTCCCGCACAGATACGCAGTATTTT.

This clonotype was observed at least ten times. The chain has TRBV27 and TRBJ1-1; tentatively, D is TRBD1 (6 bases). Germline V CDR1 and CDR2: MNHEY, SMNVEV (reference sequence). V was trimmed by 5 bases and J by 1 base, leaving 8 bases between them. CDR3 size: 13 residues. The CDR3 here is CASSQGQNTEAFF. DNA of the CDR3: TGTGCCAGCAGTCAGGGACAGAACACTGAAGCTTTCTTT.

This clonotype was counted at least ten times. This rearrangement joins TRBV27 to TRBJ2-7; the D gene is possibly TRBD1 (6 bases). This CDR3 spans 14 amino acids. Germline lookup yields CDR1 MNHEY and CDR2 SMNVEV (reference sequence). V was cut by 6 bases and J by 6 bases, with 18 bases left in between. The CDR3 is CASRGGRVRVEQYF. The CDR3 DNA sequence: TGTGCCAGCAGAGGGGGTCGGGTACGTGTCGAGCAGTACTTC.

The genes are TRBV5-1 and TRBJ1-3; D not certain. Deletions cut 5 bases from V and 0 bases from J, with 6 bases between. This CDR3 has 13 amino acids. The germline CDR1 and CDR2 sequences are SGHRS and YFSETQ. The CDR3, as DNA: TGCGCCAGCAGTAAGGGCTCTGGAAACACCATATATTTT. Amino acid sequence: CASSKGSGNTIYF.

The J gene is TRBJ2-2, the V gene TRBV6-6; maybe TRBD1 (6 bases). Trimming shortened V by 6 bases and J by 2 bases, and 16 bases separated the two germline ends. Germline values: CDR1 MNHNY, CDR2 SVGAGI (reference sequence). The CDR3 extends over 16 amino acids. The CDR3 DNA is TGTGCCAGCAGCAGGGGTCAGGGATCCAACACCGGGGAGCTGTTTTTT. Residues: CASSRGQGSNTGELFF.

This clonotype was seen at least ten times. V is TRBV2 and J is TRBJ2-3; D is perhaps TRBD1 (5 bases). The CDR3 spans 14 residues. The V gene's germline CDR1 is SNHLY and CDR2 FYNNEI. V was cut by 9 bases and J by 0 bases, with 13 bases left in between. The CDR3 is CASNDRTSTDTQYF. The CDR3 DNA sequence: TGTGCCAGTAATGACAGAACTAGCACAGATACGCAGTATTTT.